This T cell receptor beta chain was sequenced for a study of tumor and adjacent non-tumor tissue in lung cancer. About the study: Patients were aged about 31 to 85, nine to eleven men and about five women, stage I to III. On average, productive TCRbeta reads reached roughly 4 million per sample.

For this clonotype: The antigen is unknown. Compared with germline, one end of the junction differs, possibly owing to a read error.

The library came from three nested PCR rounds adapted from ARM-PCR protocols. In TCRdb, the multiplex PCR reads were re-called with MiXCR into one record per CDR3 protein. The table includes some 74,000 distinct CDR3 sequences, 72% detected once. Whole-study findings and limits: Tumor tissue had significantly higher TCR diversity than normal lung. Higher tumor TCR diversity was associated with shorter survival.

The CDR3 sequence is 12 residues long. Germline assignment: CDR1 MDHEN and CDR2 SYDVKM. No cell sorting was done before RNA was extracted from the tissue. The chain links TRBV28 to TRBJ1-1; the D is unclear. Sequenced: lung tumor tissue. The TCR sequence derives from a woman in her thirties or forties with non-small cell lung cancer. CDR3 loop: CVSSLSINEAFF. The CDR3 DNA sequence: TGTGTCAGCAGTTTGTCTATCAATGAAGCTTTCTTT.